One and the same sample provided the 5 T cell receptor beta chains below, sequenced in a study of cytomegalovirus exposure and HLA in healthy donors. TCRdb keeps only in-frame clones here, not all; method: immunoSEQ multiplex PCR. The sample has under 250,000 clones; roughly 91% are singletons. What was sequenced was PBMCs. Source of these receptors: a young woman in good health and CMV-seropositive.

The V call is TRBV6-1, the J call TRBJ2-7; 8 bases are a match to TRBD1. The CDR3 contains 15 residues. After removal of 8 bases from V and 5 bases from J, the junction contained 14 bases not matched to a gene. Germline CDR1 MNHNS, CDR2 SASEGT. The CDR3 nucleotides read TGTGCCAGCCTAGGGGGGACAGGATTGAGGAACGAGCAGTACTTC. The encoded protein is CASLGGTGLRNEQYF.

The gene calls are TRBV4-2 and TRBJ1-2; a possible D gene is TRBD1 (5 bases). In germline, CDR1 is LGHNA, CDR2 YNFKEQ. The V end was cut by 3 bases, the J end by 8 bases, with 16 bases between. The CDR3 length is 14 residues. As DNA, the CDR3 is TGTGCCAGCAGCCAGGCAGGGAAGGCAGGAGGCTACACCTTC. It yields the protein CASSQAGKAGGYTF.

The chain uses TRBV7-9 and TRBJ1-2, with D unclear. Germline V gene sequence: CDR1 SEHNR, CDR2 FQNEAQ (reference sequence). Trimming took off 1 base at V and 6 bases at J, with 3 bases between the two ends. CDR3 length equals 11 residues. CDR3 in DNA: TGTGCCAGCAGCTTAGATAATGGCTACACCTTC. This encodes CASSLDNGYTF.

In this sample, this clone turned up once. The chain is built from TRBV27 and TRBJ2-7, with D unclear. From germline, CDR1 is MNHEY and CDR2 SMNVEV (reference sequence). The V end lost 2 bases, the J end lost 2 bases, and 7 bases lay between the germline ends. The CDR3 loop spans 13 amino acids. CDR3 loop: CASSLNGPYEQYF. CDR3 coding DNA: TGTGCCAGCAGTTTAAATGGGCCCTACGAGCAGTACTTC.

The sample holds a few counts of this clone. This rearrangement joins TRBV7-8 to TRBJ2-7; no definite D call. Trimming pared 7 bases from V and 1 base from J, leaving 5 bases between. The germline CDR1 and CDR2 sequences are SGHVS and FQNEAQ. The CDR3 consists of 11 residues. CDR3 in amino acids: CASTGSYEQYF. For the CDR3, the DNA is TGTGCCAGCACCGGGTCCTACGAGCAGTACTTC.